The 3 T cell receptor beta chains reported below all come from one sample, sequenced in a study of post-analysis software for immune sequencing data. Unique molecular identifiers were built into the TCR beta cDNA libraries. Using its own MiXCR run on the PCR reads, TCRdb lists one record per CDR3 protein. The data contain about 160,000 distinct CDR3 sequences, under 40% of them singletons. The sequences come from blood, collected after autologous hematopoietic stem cell transplantation. The receptors stem from a girl aged 5 to 17 with multiple sclerosis.

V gene TRBV18 combines with J gene TRBJ1-3, with D unresolved. This CDR3 region has 12 residues. V shed 7 bases and J shed 2 bases, with 6 bases lying between them. Germline loops: CDR1 KGHSH, CDR2 LQKENI. Here the CDR3 reads CASCETGNTIYF. Written as DNA, the CDR3 is TGTGCCAGCTGTGAAACTGGAAACACCATATATTTT.

The chain combines TRBV28 with TRBJ2-4, with 8 bases identical to TRBD1. With the DNA end fitting TRBJ2-7 better, the J assignment may be wrong. CDR1 is MDHEN, CDR2 SYDVKM, per germline. The CDR3 runs 16 residues. Written as DNA, the CDR3 is TGTGCCAGCAGCCTTCGGACAGGGACGAGCTCCTACGAGCAGTACTTC. Translated, it gives CASSLRTGTSSYEQYF.

This clonotype was counted once. V is TRBV12-3 or TRBV12-4 and J is TRBJ2-3, with D possibly matching TRBD1 (6 bases). The CDR3 is 14 amino acids. Trimming shortened V by 8 bases and J by 6 bases, and 18 bases separated the two germline ends. The CDR3 DNA sequence: TGTGCCAGCTTCCGGACAGTGACGGGGGATACGCAGTATTTT. Translating it yields CASFRTVTGDTQYF.